The 9 T cell receptor beta chains presented below share a single source sample, sequenced in a study of long-term antiretroviral therapy in people with HIV. The libraries were made with immunoSEQ v3.0 at survey level. Assay used: immunoSEQ multiplex PCR; TCRdb lists only in-frame clones, some missing. The sample includes fewer than 20,000 clones, around 84% seen only once; the top ten take around 13%. Sequencing used unsorted PBMCs, obtained 0.3 years after starting antiretroviral therapy. These receptors originate from a woman between 45 and 65 years old with HIV.

The CDR3 DNA is TGCGCCAGCAGCTTGGAAGTCCTCACAGATACGCAGTATTTT. Encoded protein: CASSLEVLTDTQYF. The V and J genes are TRBV5-1 and TRBJ2-3; unclear D gene. Looked up from germline, CDR1 is SGHRS and CDR2 is YFSETQ. The CDR3 is made up of 14 amino acids. V was trimmed by 0 bases and J by 2 bases, leaving 7 bases between them.

V usage is TRBV6-4 and J usage is TRBJ2-2; unclear D gene. The V gene's germline CDR1 is MRHNA and CDR2 SNTAGT. The ends were cut back, 5 bases at V and 4 bases at J, with 11 bases in the middle. This CDR3 is 14 amino acids long. CDR3 in amino acids: CASSSGPSTGELFF. CDR3 sequence (DNA): TGTGCCAGCAGTTCGGGTCCAAGCACCGGGGAGCTGTTTTTT.

As regards this clone: At one of its ends the junction is not consistent with the germline gene, which may arise from a read error. CDR3: CASSEGQRYGYTF. The CDR3 DNA reads TGTGCCAGCAGCGAAGGACAGCGCTATGGCTACACCTTC. This sequence joins TRBV2 and TRBJ1-2, with D possibly matching TRBD1 (6 bases). Germline loops: CDR1 SNHLY, CDR2 FYNNEI. The CDR3 spans 13 residues.

The chain uses TRBV27 and TRBJ2-6; perhaps TRBD1 as D (6 bases). Germline lookup yields CDR1 MNHEY and CDR2 SMNVEV (reference sequence). The ends were cut back, 4 bases at V and 4 bases at J, with 11 bases in the middle. The CDR3 runs to 15 residues. CDR3 residues: CASSWGQNGANVLTF. DNA for the CDR3: TGTGCCAGCAGTTGGGGGCAAAACGGGGCCAACGTCCTGACTTTC.

The V and J genes are TRBV14 and TRBJ1-4, with TRBD1 as a possible D gene (5 bases). CDR3 length equals 15 residues. Germline CDR1 SGHDN, CDR2 FVKESK. Trimming cost V 3 bases and J 5 bases, with 13 bases left between them. The CDR3 DNA reads TGTGCCAGCAGCCAGGCTGACAGACAGAATGAAAAACTGTTTTTT. Amino acid sequence: CASSQADRQNEKLFF.

CDR3 sequence reads: CASSDIGGDNEQFF. The CDR3 bases are TGTGCCAGCAGTGACATTGGGGGAGACAATGAGCAGTTCTTC. The V gene is TRBV6-5, the J gene TRBJ2-1; D is tentatively TRBD1 or TRBD2 (5 bases each). V lost 5 bases to trimming and J lost 5 bases, with 13 bases between them. CDR3 length equals 14 residues. CDR1 MNHEY and CDR2 SVGAGI come from the germline V gene.

This clone has just a few counts. This chain uses TRBV4-1 with TRBJ2-2, with 9 bases aligning to TRBD1. CDR1 is MGHRA, CDR2 YSYEKL, per germline. The CDR3 extends over 16 amino acids. V was pared by 2 bases and J by 9 bases, with 10 bases of the junction left unmatched. The DNA of the CDR3 is TGCGCCAGCAGCCAAATCCGGGACAGGGTCTTGAGGGAGCTGTTTTTT. Protein sequence: CASSQIRDRVLRELFF.

V gene TRBV2 combines with J gene TRBJ2-1; 12 bases align to TRBD2. The germline CDR1 and CDR2 sequences are SNHLY and FYNNEI. The CDR3 is 16 amino acids. After removal of 4 bases from V and 5 bases from J, the junction contained 6 bases not matched to a gene. In DNA form, the CDR3 reads TGTGCCAGCAGTGTGACTAGCGGGGGTTATCACAATGAGCAGTTCTTC. Protein product: CASSVTSGGYHNEQFF. Full variable domain (rest looked up from reference TRBV2 and TRBJ2-1): EPEVTQTPSHQVTQMGQEVILRCVPISNHLYFYWYRQILGQKVEFLVSFYNNEISEKSEIFDDQFSVERPDGSNFTLKIRSTKLEDSAMYFCASSVTSGGYHNEQFFGPGTRLTVL.

The rearrangement uses TRBV5-1 and TRBJ1-1, with D perhaps matching TRBD1 (5 bases). Trimming cost V 0 bases and J 3 bases, with 6 bases left between them. The CDR3 extends over 13 amino acids. Germline V gene sequence: CDR1 SGHRS, CDR2 YFSETQ. DNA of the CDR3: TGCGCCAGCAGCTTGGTAGGGGACACTGAAGCTTTCTTT. Residues: CASSLVGDTEAFF.